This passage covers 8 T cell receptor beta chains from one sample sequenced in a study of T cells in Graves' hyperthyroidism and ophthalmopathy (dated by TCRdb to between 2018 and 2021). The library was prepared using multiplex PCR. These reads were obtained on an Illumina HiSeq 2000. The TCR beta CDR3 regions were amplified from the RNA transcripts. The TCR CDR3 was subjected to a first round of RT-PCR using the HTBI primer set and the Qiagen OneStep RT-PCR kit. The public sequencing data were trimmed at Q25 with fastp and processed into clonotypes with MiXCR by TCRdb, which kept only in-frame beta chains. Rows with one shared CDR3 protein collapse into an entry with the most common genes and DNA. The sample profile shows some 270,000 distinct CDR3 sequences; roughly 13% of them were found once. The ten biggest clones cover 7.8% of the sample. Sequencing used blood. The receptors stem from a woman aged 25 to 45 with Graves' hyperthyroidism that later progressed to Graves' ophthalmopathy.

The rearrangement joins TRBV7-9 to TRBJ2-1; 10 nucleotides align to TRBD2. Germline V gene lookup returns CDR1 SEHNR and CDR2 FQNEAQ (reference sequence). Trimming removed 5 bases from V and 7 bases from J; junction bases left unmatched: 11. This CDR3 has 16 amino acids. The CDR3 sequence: CASSITPTSGANEQFF. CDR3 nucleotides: TGTGCCAGCAGCATCACCCCCACTAGCGGGGCGAATGAGCAGTTCTTC.

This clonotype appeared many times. CDR3 nucleotide sequence: TGTGCCAGCAGCCCCCTTTGGGGCGGCTCCTACGAGCAGTACTTC. Its translation: CASSPLWGGSYEQYF. V usage is TRBV11-2 and J usage is TRBJ2-7, with D maybe TRBD1 (5 bases). The CDR3 loop spans 15 amino acids. Germline V lookup: CDR1 SGHAT, CDR2 FQNNGV. Trimming left V 5 bases short and J 0 bases short, with 14 bases between.

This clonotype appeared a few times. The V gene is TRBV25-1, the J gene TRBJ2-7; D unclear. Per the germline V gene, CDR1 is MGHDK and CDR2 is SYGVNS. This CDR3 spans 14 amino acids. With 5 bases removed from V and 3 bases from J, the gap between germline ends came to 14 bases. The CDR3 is CASSPQESLYEQYF. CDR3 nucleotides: TGTGCCAGCAGTCCGCAAGAGTCTCTCTACGAGCAGTACTTC.

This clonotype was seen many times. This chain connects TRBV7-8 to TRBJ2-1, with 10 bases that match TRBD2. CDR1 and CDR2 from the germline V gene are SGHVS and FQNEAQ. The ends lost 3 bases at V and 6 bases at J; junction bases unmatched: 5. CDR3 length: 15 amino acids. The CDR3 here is CASSLKREGRNEQFF. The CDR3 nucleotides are TGTGCCAGCAGCTTGAAGCGGGAGGGCCGCAATGAGCAGTTCTTC.

The CDR3: CASSVAGTNTGANVLTF. The DNA of the CDR3 is TGTGCCAGCAGCGTAGCCGGGACGAATACTGGGGCCAACGTCCTGACTTTC. The chain joins TRBV9 to TRBJ2-6, with D perhaps assigned TRBD1 or TRBD2 (5 bases each). This CDR3 comprises 17 residues. The germline V gene encodes CDR1 SGDLS and CDR2 YYNGEE. V was clipped by 0 bases and J by 2 bases, with 12 bases between them.

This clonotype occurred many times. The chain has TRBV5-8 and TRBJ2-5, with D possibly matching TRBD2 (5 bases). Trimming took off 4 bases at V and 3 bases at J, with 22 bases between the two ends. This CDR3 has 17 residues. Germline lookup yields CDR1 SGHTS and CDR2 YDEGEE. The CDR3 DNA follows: TGTGCCAGCAGCCGTGGGTCTCCTAGCAATCGTAAAGAGACCCAGTACTTC. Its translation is CASSRGSPSNRKETQYF.

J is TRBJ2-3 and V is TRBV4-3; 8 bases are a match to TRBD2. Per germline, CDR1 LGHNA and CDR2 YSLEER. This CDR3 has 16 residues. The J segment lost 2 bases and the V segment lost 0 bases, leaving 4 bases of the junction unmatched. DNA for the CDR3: TGCGCCAGCAGCCAAGACGGGGGGGACTACACAGATACGCAGTATTTT. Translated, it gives CASSQDGGDYTDTQYF.

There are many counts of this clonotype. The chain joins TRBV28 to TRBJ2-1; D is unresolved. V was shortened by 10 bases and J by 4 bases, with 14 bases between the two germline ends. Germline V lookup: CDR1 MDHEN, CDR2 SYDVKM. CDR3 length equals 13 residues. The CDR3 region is CAITPEPYNEQFF. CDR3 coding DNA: TGTGCCATTACCCCGGAGCCATACAATGAGCAGTTCTTC. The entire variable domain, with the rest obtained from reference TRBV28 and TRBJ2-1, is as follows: DVKVTQSSRYLVKRTGEKVFLECVQDMDHENMFWYRQDPGLGLRLIYFSYDVKMKEKGDIPEGYSVSREKKERFSLILESASTNQTSMYLCAITPEPYNEQFFGPGTRLTVL.